The source of this T cell receptor (beta chain) is a study of technical replicates of blood from a handful of donors. Here immunoSEQ multiplex PCR was the method, and the copy in TCRdb shows in-frame clones only, minus some. The sample comprises roughly 68,000 clones, 90% to 95% of which are singletons, and 4.7% rests with the top ten. The V gene's germline CDR1 is MNHNY and CDR2 SVGAGI (reference sequence). The CDR3 is made up of 15 amino acids. The V segment lost 5 bases and the J segment 5 bases; nucleotides outside the gene matches: 9. The rearrangement links TRBV6-6 to TRBJ1-2, with TRBD1 matching 9 bases. The sequencing sample was made of PBMCs. This receptor was taken from a human donor in good health. Some clones in this sample may be carry-over from other donors' samples. CDR3 in amino acids: CASSPGQGLGYGYTF. CDR3 nucleotides: TGTGCCAGCAGTCCCGGACAGGGGCTGGGGTATGGCTACACCTTC.